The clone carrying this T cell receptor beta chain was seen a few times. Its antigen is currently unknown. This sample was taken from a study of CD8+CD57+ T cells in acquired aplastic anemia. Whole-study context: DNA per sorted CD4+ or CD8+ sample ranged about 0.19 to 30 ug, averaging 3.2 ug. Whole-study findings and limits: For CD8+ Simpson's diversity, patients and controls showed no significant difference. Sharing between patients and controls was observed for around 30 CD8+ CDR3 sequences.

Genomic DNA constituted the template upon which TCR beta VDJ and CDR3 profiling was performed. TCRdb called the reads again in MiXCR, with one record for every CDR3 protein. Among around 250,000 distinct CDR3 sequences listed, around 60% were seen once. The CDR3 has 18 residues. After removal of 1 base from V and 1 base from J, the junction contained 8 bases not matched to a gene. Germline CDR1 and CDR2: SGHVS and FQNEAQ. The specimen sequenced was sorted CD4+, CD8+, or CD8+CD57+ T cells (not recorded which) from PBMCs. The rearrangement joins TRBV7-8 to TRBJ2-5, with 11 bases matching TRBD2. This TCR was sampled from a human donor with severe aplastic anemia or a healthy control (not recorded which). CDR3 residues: CASSLGRRLAGSQETQYF. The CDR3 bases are TGTGCCAGCAGCTTAGGTCGTCGACTAGCGGGGAGCCAAGAGACCCAGTACTTC.